The next 32 T cell receptor beta chains were all read from a single sample in a study of blood T cell repertoires in COVID-19 (dated by TCRdb to the early 2020s). The receptor library was made with the immunoSEQ multiplex PCR assay. As stored in TCRdb, this immuneACCESS dataset retains in-frame rearrangements with V and J assigned. A fraction of the clones does not appear; measured against another copy, unresolved V genes explain less than half of the discrepancy, and the remainder lacks a known reason. For this sample the table gives hundreds of thousands of clones, of which 92% were detected only once. Over 0.75% of the sample rests with the top ten. Material: peripheral blood. These receptors all stem from a man aged 60 to 75 with COVID-19, enrolled during active disease.

DNA for the CDR3: TGTGCCAGCAGCCTAGGGCAGGGAGGGGGTCAGCCCCAGCATTTT. It is translated as CASSLGQGGGQPQHF. The gene calls are TRBV7-2 and TRBJ1-5, with D possibly being TRBD1 (6 bases). Trimming took off 5 bases at V and 6 bases at J, with 17 bases between the two ends. Germline CDR1 reads SGHTA; CDR2 reads FQGNSA. This CDR3 comprises 15 residues.

This clone was recorded only once. This chain's CDR3 is CAIGVTGGHGNQPQHF. The CDR3 coding sequence is TGTGCCATCGGTGTTACCGGCGGGCATGGCAATCAGCCCCAGCATTTT. V usage is TRBV10-3 and J usage is TRBJ1-5; D not certain. The germline V gene encodes CDR1 ENHRY and CDR2 SYGVKD. V shed 8 bases and J shed 2 bases, with 19 bases lying between them. The CDR3 runs to 16 residues.

This clone was found once. The chain employs TRBV9 and TRBJ1-3; D remains unclear. The CDR3 is 13 amino acids. Germline values: CDR1 SGDLS, CDR2 YYNGEE. V was clipped by 3 bases and J by 0 bases, with 4 bases between them. CDR3 sequence (DNA): TGTGCCAGCAGCGGGAGCTCTGGAAACACCATATATTTT. Its protein product is CASSGSSGNTIYF.

The chain is built from TRBV4-2 and TRBJ1-2; the D is unclear. The CDR3 runs 15 residues. Trimming removed 0 bases from V and 2 bases from J, with 10 bases in between. CDR1 is LGHNA and CDR2 is YNFKEQ in the germline V gene. For the CDR3, the DNA is TGTGCCAGCAGCCAAGATCCGCAGTACAACTATGGCTACACCTTC. This sequence encodes CASSQDPQYNYGYTF.

This rearrangement joins TRBV15 to TRBJ1-4; D is perhaps TRBD1 (5 bases). The germline V and J ends were trimmed by 7 bases and 5 bases, with 14 bases remaining between them. CDR1 is LNHNV, CDR2 YYDKDF, per germline (reference sequence). CDR3 size: 14 residues. In DNA, the CDR3 is TGTGCCACCACCCCGGGACTCTCCAATGAAAAACTGTTTTTT. Translating gives CATTPGLSNEKLFF.

The chain carries TRBV7-9 and TRBJ1-2; D is unresolved. V shed 2 bases and J shed 2 bases, with 9 bases lying between them. The CDR3 runs to 14 residues. The germline gives CDR1 SEHNR, CDR2 FQNEAQ (reference sequence). CDR3 in amino acids: CASSLSGTNYGYTF. The CDR3 DNA is TGTGCCAGCAGCTTAAGTGGTACAAACTATGGCTACACCTTC. Looking up the rest from reference TRBV7-9 and TRBJ1-2 gives the full variable domain: DTGVSQNPRHKITKRGQNVTFRCDPISEHNRLYWYRQTLGQGPEFLTYFQNEAQLEKSRLLSDRFSAERPKGSFSTLEIQRTEQGDSAMYLCASSLSGTNYGYTFGSGTRLTVV.

The V call is TRBV3-1 (or the pseudogene TRBV3-2), the J call TRBJ2-7, with D hard to call. Trimming pared 0 bases from V and 6 bases from J, leaving 9 bases between. Germline V gene sequence: CDR1 LGHDT, CDR2 YNNKEL (reference sequence). CDR3 length: 13 amino acids. DNA for the CDR3: TGTGCCAGCAGCCAAGATCACAGAAGCGAGCAGTACTTC. This encodes CASSQDHRSEQYF.

The rearrangement uses TRBV4-1 and TRBJ1-2; possibly TRBD1 for D (5 bases). The CDR3 extends over 13 amino acids. Trimming left V 0 bases short and J 8 bases short, with 10 bases between. CDR1 MGHRA and CDR2 YSYEKL come from the germline V gene. The CDR3 region is CASSQEGDWGYTF. Written as DNA, the CDR3 is TGCGCCAGCAGCCAAGAGGGGGACTGGGGCTACACCTTC.

This clone has just a few counts. The chain carries TRBV21-1 and TRBJ2-5; the tabulated D call, TRBD1, remains unverified against the DNA. TRBV21-1 has pseudogene status. This CDR3 has 15 residues. The CDR3: CASSFRDRDQETQYF. The CDR3 coding sequence is TGTGCCAGCAGCTTCCGGGACAGGGATCAAGAGACCCAGTACTTC.

The V gene is TRBV6-4, the J gene TRBJ2-6, with D unresolved. The germline CDR1 and CDR2 sequences are MRHNA and SNTAGT. The CDR3 loop spans 14 amino acids. The germline V and J ends were trimmed by 2 bases and 2 bases, with 4 bases remaining between them. This chain's CDR3 is CASSDQAGANVLTF. CDR3 DNA: TGTGCCAGCAGTGACCAGGCTGGGGCCAACGTCCTGACTTTC.

The chain carries TRBV29-1 and TRBJ2-7, with TRBD1 as a possible D gene (7 bases). V dropped 7 bases and J dropped 2 bases, with 15 bases sitting between them. The CDR3 is made up of 13 amino acids. Germline CDR1 and CDR2: SQVTM and ANQGSEA. The CDR3 region is CSAQGGQTYEQYF. The CDR3 nucleotides are TGCAGCGCCCAGGGGGGACAGACCTACGAGCAGTACTTC.

This clone has only one observation. The V call is TRBV11-2, the J call TRBJ2-1; TRBD1 matches 8 bases. Germline assignment: CDR1 SGHAT and CDR2 FQNNGV. V lost 5 bases and J lost 5; bases outside the gene matches: 5. This CDR3 has 14 amino acids. The CDR3 sequence: CASSPTGVDNEQFF. The CDR3 DNA is TGTGCCAGCAGCCCGACAGGGGTGGACAATGAGCAGTTCTTC.

V usage is TRBV24-1 and J usage is TRBJ2-3; 9 bases fit TRBD1. Germline loops: CDR1 KGHDR, CDR2 SFDVKD. This CDR3 region has 16 residues. J lost 6 bases, V lost 3 bases, and 9 bases had no gene match. This CDR3 is CATSDRTGATLDTQYF. The CDR3 DNA reads TGTGCCACCAGTGATAGGACAGGGGCCACGCTCGATACGCAGTATTTT.

The chain joins TRBV6-5 to TRBJ2-4, with 9 bases lining up with TRBD2. CDR1 and CDR2 (germline): MNHEY, SVGAGI. Trimming at V came to 7 bases and at J to 7 bases, leaving 8 bases not matched to a gene. This CDR3 comprises 14 residues. The CDR3 reads CASTLGTSPNIQYF. The CDR3 coding sequence is TGTGCCAGCACCCTCGGGACTAGCCCTAACATTCAGTACTTC.

A word on this clone: Distinct nucleotide sequences in the sample also encode this CDR3. This chain uses TRBV18 with TRBJ2-2, with TRBD1 matching over 8 bases. The CDR3 runs to 15 residues. Looked up from germline, CDR1 is KGHSH and CDR2 is LQKENI. J was trimmed by 5 bases and V by 3 bases; bases with no gene match: 5. The CDR3, as DNA: TGTGCCAGCTCACCCGGGACAGGAGAAACCGGGGAGCTGTTTTTT. Translation gives CASSPGTGETGELFF.

The V gene is TRBV5-5, the J gene TRBJ2-1, with TRBD2 matching over 10 bases. Unmatched junction bases numbered 2, after V lost 2 bases and J lost 0 bases. The germline gives CDR1 SGHKS, CDR2 YYEKEE (reference sequence). The CDR3 covers 16 residues. CDR3 in amino acids: CASSLASGSSYNEQFF. Written as DNA, the CDR3 is TGTGCCAGCAGCTTAGCTAGCGGGAGCTCCTACAATGAGCAGTTCTTC. Drawing the rest from reference TRBV5-5 and TRBJ2-1, the complete variable domain is DAGVTQSPTHLIKTRGQQVTLRCSPISGHKSVSWYQQVLGQGPQFIFQYYEKEERGRGNFPDRFSARQFPNYSSELNVNALLLGDSALYLCASSLASGSSYNEQFFGPGTRLTVL.

The chain is built from TRBV6-2 or TRBV6-3 and TRBJ2-1; a weak D match, TRBD1 (5 bases). V gave up 6 bases and J gave up 6 bases, with 12 bases separating them. The length of the CDR3 is 13 residues. The germline V gene encodes CDR1 MNHEY and CDR2 SVGEGT. CDR3 residues: CASSVLGVNEQFF. CDR3 bases: TGTGCCAGCAGCGTCTTAGGGGTCAATGAGCAGTTCTTC.

The chain uses TRBV4-1 and TRBJ2-7; 7 bases map to TRBD1. The CDR3 is made up of 15 amino acids. V was pared by 0 bases and J by 2 bases, with 4 bases of the junction left unmatched. CDR1 is MGHRA, CDR2 YSYEKL, per germline. The CDR3 DNA reads TGCGCCAGCAGCCAAGATCGGCAGGGGGCCTACGAGCAGTACTTC. Its protein is CASSQDRQGAYEQYF.

The V and J genes are TRBV7-9 and TRBJ1-1, with D hard to call. Trimming left V 3 bases short and J 4 bases short, with 12 bases between. Germline loops: CDR1 SEHNR, CDR2 FQNEAQ (reference sequence). The CDR3 runs 14 residues. The CDR3 nucleotides read TGTGCCAGCAGCTTCGTGGAGGTAGGCACTGAAGCTTTCTTT. As protein: CASSFVEVGTEAFF. Together with reference TRBV7-9 and TRBJ1-1, the CDR3 gives the full variable domain: DTGVSQNPRHKITKRGQNVTFRCDPISEHNRLYWYRQTLGQGPEFLTYFQNEAQLEKSRLLSDRFSAERPKGSFSTLEIQRTEQGDSAMYLCASSFVEVGTEAFFGQGTRLTVV.

This chain joins TRBV11-2 and TRBJ2-3; D is possibly TRBD2 (5 bases). The CDR3 is 15 amino acids. The V gene's germline CDR1 is SGHAT and CDR2 FQNNGV. Trimming pared 5 bases from V and 2 bases from J, leaving 14 bases between. This chain's CDR3 is CASSLDGGYTDTQYF. The DNA of the CDR3 is TGTGCCAGCAGCCTCGATGGAGGCTACACAGATACGCAGTATTTT.

This chain connects TRBV2 to TRBJ2-5, with D possibly matching TRBD1 (5 bases). Between the trimmed V and J ends, which lost 5 bases and 5 bases, there was a span of 15 bases. This CDR3 region has 14 residues. CDR1 and CDR2 (germline): SNHLY, FYNNEI. CDR3 protein: CASSTGPDMETQYF. As DNA, the CDR3 is TGTGCCAGCAGTACAGGACCCGACATGGAGACCCAGTACTTC.

The CDR3 coding sequence is TGTGCCAGCAGCTTGGTTTCATGGGGGGACTATGGCTACACCTTC. Amino acid sequence: CASSLVSWGDYGYTF. The chain combines TRBV5-5 with TRBJ1-2, with a tentative D call TRBD1 (5 bases). V was clipped by 0 bases and J by 3 bases, with 12 bases between them. CDR1 is SGHKS, CDR2 YYEKEE, per germline (reference sequence). The CDR3 is made up of 15 amino acids.

The chain has TRBV5-1 and TRBJ2-2; no clear D. CDR1 and CDR2 (germline): SGHRS, YFSETQ. The CDR3 loop spans 16 amino acids. Between the trimmed V and J ends, which lost 3 bases and 1 base, there was a span of 13 bases. The CDR3 loop reads CASSSTAGLNTGELFF. The CDR3, as DNA: TGCGCCAGCAGCTCAACCGCTGGGCTGAACACCGGGGAGCTGTTTTTT.

A few counts support this clone. The same CDR3 can be traced to other DNA sequences in this sample. V and J are TRBV9 and TRBJ1-1, with D unresolved. The V and J ends lost 0 bases and 0 bases respectively, with 9 bases between them. Germline CDR1 reads SGDLS; CDR2 reads YYNGEE. This CDR3 has 15 amino acids. In nucleotides, the CDR3 is TGTGCCAGCAGCGTAGAGGGAGGCCTGAACACTGAAGCTTTCTTT. Its protein product is CASSVEGGLNTEAFF.

This clone came up once. The rearrangement links TRBV24-1 to TRBJ2-5; 13 bases are shared with TRBD2. Germline V lookup: CDR1 KGHDR, CDR2 SFDVKD. V shed 5 bases and J 4 bases; nucleotides not matched to a gene: 3. There are 15 residues in the CDR3. Here the CDR3 DNA reads TGTGCCACCAGTGCCAGGACTAGCGGGGGAGAGACCCAGTACTTC. Translating it yields CATSARTSGGETQYF.

This clone was detected only a few times. The V call is TRBV10-3, the J call TRBJ1-2; D is perhaps TRBD1 (5 bases). V was cut by 0 bases and J by 4 bases, with 15 bases left in between. The germline CDR1 and CDR2 sequences are ENHRY and SYGVKD. This CDR3 spans 16 amino acids. Here the CDR3 DNA reads TGTGCCATCAGTGAGTCCGGAGGGACGAACCTCTATGGCTACACCTTC. It codes for CAISESGGTNLYGYTF.

This clone was seen more than once but under ten times. This sample also contains other DNA sequences that code for the same CDR3. The chain joins TRBV7-6 to TRBJ2-7, with 9 bases identical to TRBD1. CDR1 and CDR2 (germline): SGHVS, FNYEAQ. Trimming took 0 bases from V and 2 from J; bases not matched to a gene: 2. The CDR3 covers 15 residues. DNA of the CDR3: TGTGCCAGCAGCTTAGCGGGACAGGGAGCCTACGAGCAGTACTTC. Protein: CASSLAGQGAYEQYF.

The chain combines TRBV28 with TRBJ2-7; 8 bases are a match to TRBD1. The trim removed 7 bases at V and 5 bases at J, leaving 4 bases unmatched. The CDR3 length is 12 residues. Germline assignment: CDR1 MDHEN and CDR2 SYDVKM. For the CDR3, the DNA is TGTGCCAGCACTGACAGGGGCCACGAGCAGTACTTC. Protein: CASTDRGHEQYF.

The chain recombines TRBV18 with TRBJ2-7, with 7 bases lining up with TRBD1. The CDR3 has 17 residues. J was trimmed by 1 base and V by 2 bases; bases with no gene match: 11. Looked up from germline, CDR1 is KGHSH and CDR2 is LQKENI. CDR3 amino acids: CASSPLSTGPLSYEQYF. CDR3 nucleotide sequence: TGTGCCAGCTCACCATTGTCGACAGGGCCCCTATCCTACGAGCAGTACTTC.

V and J are TRBV28 and TRBJ2-4; D might be TRBD1 (5 bases). CDR3 length: 13 amino acids. The germline CDR1 and CDR2 sequences are MDHEN and SYDVKM. V was pared by 6 bases and J by 8 bases, with 14 bases between. The CDR3 nucleotides read TGTGCCAGCAGGGTGGCAGGGAAGGACATTCAGTACTTC. Its protein product is CASRVAGKDIQYF.

The chain combines TRBV18 with TRBJ2-1; TRBD2 aligns across 7 bases. There are 16 residues in the CDR3. Germline loops: CDR1 KGHSH, CDR2 LQKENI. V gave up 0 bases and J gave up 6 bases; unmatched junction bases: 8. The CDR3, as DNA: TGTGCCAGCTCACCACCCAACGGACTAGTGGGCAATGAGCAGTTCTTC. Translation gives CASSPPNGLVGNEQFF.

V usage is TRBV9 and J usage is TRBJ2-6; 9 positions match TRBD1. The germline gives CDR1 SGDLS, CDR2 YYNGEE. V shed 0 bases, J shed 3 bases, and the junction held 7 bases outside the gene matches. CDR3 size: 18 residues. The CDR3 region is CASSVATTGGGGANVLTF. The CDR3, as DNA: TGTGCCAGCAGCGTAGCCACCACAGGGGGCGGTGGGGCCAACGTCCTGACTTTC.